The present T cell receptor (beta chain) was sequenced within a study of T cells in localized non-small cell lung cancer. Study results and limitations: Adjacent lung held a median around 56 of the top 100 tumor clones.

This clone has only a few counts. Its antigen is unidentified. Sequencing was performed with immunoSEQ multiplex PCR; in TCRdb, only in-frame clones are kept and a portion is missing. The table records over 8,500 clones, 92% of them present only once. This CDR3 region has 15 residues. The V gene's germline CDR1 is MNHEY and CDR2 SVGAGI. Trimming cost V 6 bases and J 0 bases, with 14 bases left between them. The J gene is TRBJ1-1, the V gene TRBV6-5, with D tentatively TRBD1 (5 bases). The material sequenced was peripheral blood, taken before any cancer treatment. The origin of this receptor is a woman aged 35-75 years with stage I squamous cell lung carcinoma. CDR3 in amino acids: CASRKRQSMNTEAFF. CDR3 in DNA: TGTGCCAGCAGGAAAAGACAGAGCATGAACACTGAAGCTTTCTTT.